Below are 17 T cell receptor beta chains sequenced from a single sample in a study of cytomegalovirus exposure and HLA in healthy donors. 60 Vbeta and 13 Jbeta primers were used in PCR. Measured with immunoSEQ multiplex PCR; TCRdb has only the in-frame clones, and not every one. The table lists 200,000 or so clones, under 90% of them singletons. Sequences were obtained from PBMCs. These TCRs come from a boy aged 2 to 10 in good health and CMV-seronegative.

The chain joins TRBV11-2 to TRBJ2-5; no clear D. This CDR3 region has 11 residues. Trimming removed 5 bases from V and 5 bases from J, with 6 bases in between. From germline, CDR1 is SGHAT and CDR2 FQNNGV. CDR3 sequence reads: CASSPMETQYF. The CDR3 nucleotides are TGTGCCAGCAGCCCCATGGAGACCCAGTACTTC.

This chain links TRBV5-8 with TRBJ2-3; a weak D match, TRBD2 (7 bases). The V and J ends lost 1 base and 5 bases respectively, with 17 bases between them. The CDR3 runs 16 residues. Germline CDR1 reads SGHTS; CDR2 reads YDEGEE. CDR3 amino acids: CASSLFAGALVDTQYF. The CDR3 DNA follows: TGTGCCAGCAGCTTGTTTGCGGGGGCCCTCGTAGATACGCAGTATTTT. Full variable domain (outside the CDR3, taken from reference TRBV5-8 and TRBJ2-3): EAGVTQSPTHLIKTRGQQATLRCSPISGHTSVYWYQQALGLGLQFLLWYDEGEERNRGNFPPRFSGRQFPNYSSELNVNALELEDSALYLCASSLFAGALVDTQYFGPGTRLTVL.

The chain combines TRBV6-5 with TRBJ2-7; possible D gene TRBD2, 7 bases. V gave up 6 bases and J gave up 8 bases, with 14 bases separating them. The CDR3 has 12 residues. The germline CDR1 and CDR2 sequences are MNHEY and SVGAGI. In DNA form, the CDR3 reads TGTGCCAGCAGGCAGGCGGGGGCCAAGCAGTACTTC. Amino acids: CASRQAGAKQYF.

The chain couples TRBV2 to TRBJ1-1; no firm D call. The CDR3 contains 14 residues. The V gene's germline CDR1 is SNHLY and CDR2 FYNNEI. The V end lost 7 bases, the J end lost 0 bases, and 12 bases lay between the germline ends. The DNA of the CDR3 is TGTGCCAGCAAAGAAAGAGGTTTGAACACTGAAGCTTTCTTT. Translating it yields CASKERGLNTEAFF.

The chain couples TRBV19 to TRBJ1-1; tentative D call: TRBD1 (6 bases). Trimming cost V 3 bases and J 0 bases, with 14 bases left between them. CDR3 length: 16 amino acids. Germline CDR1 is LNHDA and CDR2 is SQIVND (reference sequence). CDR3 sequence reads: CASSMGGPPMNTEAFF. CDR3 sequence (DNA): TGTGCCAGTAGTATGGGGGGGCCGCCTATGAACACTGAAGCTTTCTTT. The full variable domain, completed using reference TRBV19 and TRBJ1-1, is DGGITQSPKYLFRKEGQNVTLSCEQNLNHDAMYWYRQDPGQGLRLIYYSQIVNDFQKGDIAEGYSVSREKKESFPLTVTSAQKNPTAFYLCASSMGGPPMNTEAFFGQGTRLTVV.

V and J are TRBV27 and TRBJ2-7; TRBD2 might be the D (6 bases). Trimming left V 0 bases short and J 7 bases short, with 16 bases between. The CDR3 runs 15 residues. Germline V gene data show CDR1 as MNHEY and CDR2 as SMNVEV (reference sequence). CDR3 nucleotides: TGTGCCAGCAGTTTATCGTGGGCAGGGAGGCAGGAGCAGTACTTC. Translating gives CASSLSWAGRQEQYF.

The chain employs TRBV5-1 and TRBJ2-1, with 9 bases aligning to TRBD2. Germline lookup yields CDR1 SGHRS and CDR2 YFSETQ. V gave up 1 base and J gave up 15 bases; unmatched junction bases: 14. There are 15 residues in the CDR3. DNA for the CDR3: TGCGCCAGCAGCTTGTGGGCTGAGGGCGGGGGGGCCCCGTTCTTC. Translating it yields CASSLWAEGGGAPFF.

The chain carries TRBV28 and TRBJ2-7, with D perhaps matching TRBD1 (6 bases). The ends were cut back, 6 bases at V and 4 bases at J, with 13 bases in the middle. In germline, CDR1 is MDHEN, CDR2 SYDVKM. The CDR3 has 13 amino acids. CDR3 residues: CASSLTGSYEQYF. The CDR3 DNA follows: TGTGCCAGCAGCCTTACAGGGTCTTACGAGCAGTACTTC.

The chain uses TRBV6-6 and TRBJ1-5, with D possibly being TRBD1 (6 bases). Trimming shortened V by 6 bases and J by 0 bases, and 12 bases separated the two germline ends. Germline V gene sequence: CDR1 MNHNY, CDR2 SVGAGI (reference sequence). The CDR3 contains 15 residues. CDR3 sequence: CASSIQGHSNQPQHF. The CDR3 nucleotides are TGTGCCAGCAGCATACAGGGACATAGCAATCAGCCCCAGCATTTT.

The V gene is TRBV7-9, the J gene TRBJ2-4; perhaps TRBD2 as D (7 bases). The CDR3 has 19 residues. Looked up from germline, CDR1 is SEHNR and CDR2 is FQNEAQ (reference sequence). Between the trimmed V and J ends, which lost 2 bases and 0 bases, there was a span of 20 bases. In nucleotides, the CDR3 is TGTGCCAGCAGCTTATCGGGAGGATACAGGGAACTAGCCAAAAACATTCAGTACTTC. As protein: CASSLSGGYRELAKNIQYF.

This sequence joins TRBV7-2 and TRBJ2-2; TRBD2 is a possible D gene (6 bases). Germline-derived CDR1 and CDR2 are SGHTA and FQGNSA. CDR3 length: 14 amino acids. Trimming cost V 0 bases and J 4 bases, with 6 bases left between them. This CDR3 reads CASSLARGTGELFF. DNA of the CDR3: TGTGCCAGCAGCTTAGCGCGGGGCACCGGGGAGCTGTTTTTT.

The rearrangement joins TRBV7-2 to TRBJ1-2, with D possibly matching TRBD1 (5 bases). Germline V gene data show CDR1 as SGHTA and CDR2 as FQGNSA. The ends were cut back, 7 bases at V and 2 bases at J, with 17 bases in the middle. The CDR3 runs 15 residues. CDR3 in amino acids: CASTPDGHTNYGYTF. CDR3 DNA: TGTGCCAGCACCCCGGACGGACACACCAACTATGGCTACACCTTC.

This rearrangement joins TRBV6-5 to TRBJ2-7, with D perhaps TRBD1 (5 bases). The germline CDR1 and CDR2 sequences are MNHEY and SVGAGI. V dropped 8 bases and J dropped 4 bases, with 9 bases sitting between them. The CDR3 length is 11 residues. The CDR3 loop reads CASQGTYEQYF. CDR3 nucleotide sequence: TGTGCCAGCCAGGGAACGTACGAGCAGTACTTC.

This clone was found a few times. The rearrangement joins TRBV7-9 to TRBJ2-1; 10 bases line up with TRBD1. CDR3 length: 14 amino acids. V lost 5 bases to trimming and J lost 4 bases; unmatched junction nucleotides: 2. Germline CDR1 SEHNR, CDR2 FQNEAQ (reference sequence). CDR3 residues: CASSPGQGYNEQFF. CDR3 DNA sequence: TGTGCCAGCAGCCCGGGACAGGGGTACAATGAGCAGTTCTTC.

Only one count was recorded for this clone. The genes are TRBV18 and TRBJ1-1; tentative D call: TRBD1 (5 bases). Trimming removed 2 bases at V and 1 base at J, with 8 bases between. This CDR3 is built from 14 residues. Per the germline V gene, CDR1 is KGHSH and CDR2 is LQKENI. DNA for the CDR3: TGTGCCAGCTCACCAGCGGGGGGGAACACTGAAGCTTTCTTT. Its protein is CASSPAGGNTEAFF.

The rearrangement joins TRBV7-2 to TRBJ2-3; weak D call: TRBD1 (5 bases). CDR3 size: 15 residues. The germline CDR1 and CDR2 sequences are SGHTA and FQGNSA. Trimming removed 5 bases at V and 6 bases at J, with 18 bases between. The DNA of the CDR3 is TGTGCCAGCAGCGGCAGGGTTTGGGTTACTGATACGCAGTATTTT. It codes for CASSGRVWVTDTQYF.

The chain combines TRBV7-8 with TRBJ2-6; perhaps TRBD1 as D (6 bases). The length of the CDR3 is 15 residues. Looked up from germline, CDR1 is SGHVS and CDR2 is FQNEAQ. Trimming shortened V by 4 bases and J by 3 bases, and 10 bases separated the two germline ends. CDR3 protein: CASSSPGDGANVLTF. The DNA of the CDR3 is TGTGCCAGCAGCTCGCCAGGGGATGGGGCCAACGTCCTGACTTTC.